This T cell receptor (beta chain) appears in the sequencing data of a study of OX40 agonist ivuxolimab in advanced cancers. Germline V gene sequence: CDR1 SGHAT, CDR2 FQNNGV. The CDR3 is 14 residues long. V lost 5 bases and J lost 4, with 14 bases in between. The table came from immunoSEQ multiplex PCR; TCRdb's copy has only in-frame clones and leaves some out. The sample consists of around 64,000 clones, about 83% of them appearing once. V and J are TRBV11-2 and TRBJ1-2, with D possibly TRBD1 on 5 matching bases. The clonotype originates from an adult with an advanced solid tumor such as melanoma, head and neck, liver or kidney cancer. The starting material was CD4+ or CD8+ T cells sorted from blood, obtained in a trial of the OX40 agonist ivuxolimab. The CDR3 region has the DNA TGTGCCAGCAGCCTTCCCGCCGGGACCTATGGCTACACCTTC. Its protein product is CASSLPAGTYGYTF.